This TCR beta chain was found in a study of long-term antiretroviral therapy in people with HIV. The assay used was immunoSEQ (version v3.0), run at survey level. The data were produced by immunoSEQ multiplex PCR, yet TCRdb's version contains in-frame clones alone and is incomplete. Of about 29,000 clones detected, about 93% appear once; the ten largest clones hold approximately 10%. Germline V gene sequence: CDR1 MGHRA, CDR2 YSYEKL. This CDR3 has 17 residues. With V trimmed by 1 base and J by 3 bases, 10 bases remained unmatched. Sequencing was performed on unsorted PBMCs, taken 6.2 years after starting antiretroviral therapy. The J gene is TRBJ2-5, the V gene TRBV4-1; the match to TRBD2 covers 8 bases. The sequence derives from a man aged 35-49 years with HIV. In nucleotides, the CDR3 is TGCGCCAGCAGCCAAGGAACCGGAGCGGGAGACAAAGAGACCCAGTACTTC. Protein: CASSQGTGAGDKETQYF.